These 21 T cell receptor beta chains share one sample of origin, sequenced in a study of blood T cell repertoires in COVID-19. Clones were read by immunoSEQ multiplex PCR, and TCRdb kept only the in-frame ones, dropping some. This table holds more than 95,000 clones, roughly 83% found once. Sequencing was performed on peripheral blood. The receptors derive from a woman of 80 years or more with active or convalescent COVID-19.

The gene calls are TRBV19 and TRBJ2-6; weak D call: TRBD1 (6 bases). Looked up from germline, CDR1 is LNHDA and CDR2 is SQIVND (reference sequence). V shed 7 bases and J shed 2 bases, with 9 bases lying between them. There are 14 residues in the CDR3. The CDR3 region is CASMWTAGANVLTF. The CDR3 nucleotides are TGTGCCAGTATGTGGACAGCTGGGGCCAACGTCCTGACTTTC.

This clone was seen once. CDR3 sequence: CASIRLRGLMQGEQPQHF. The CDR3 bases are TGCGCCAGCATTCGGTTGCGAGGGCTCATGCAGGGGGAACAGCCCCAGCATTTT. V is TRBV10-1 and J is TRBJ1-5, with TRBD1 identical over 7 bases. CDR3 length equals 18 residues. Trimming took 7 bases from V and 7 from J; bases not matched to a gene: 22. Germline loops: CDR1 WNHNN, CDR2 SYGVQD (reference sequence).

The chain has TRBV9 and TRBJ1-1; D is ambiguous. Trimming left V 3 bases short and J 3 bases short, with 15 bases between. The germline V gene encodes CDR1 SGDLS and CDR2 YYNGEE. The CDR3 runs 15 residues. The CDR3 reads CASSARLGPDTEAFF. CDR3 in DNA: TGTGCCAGCAGCGCAAGGTTGGGCCCCGACACTGAAGCTTTCTTT. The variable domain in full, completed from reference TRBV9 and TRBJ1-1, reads DSGVTQTPKHLITATGQRVTLRCSPRSGDLSVYWYQQSLDQGLQFLIQYYNGEERAKGNILERFSAQQFPDLHSELNLSSLELGDSALYFCASSARLGPDTEAFFGQGTRLTVV.

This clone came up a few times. For the CDR3, the DNA is TGTGCCTGGAGGCCTCCGGGACAGGCGAACACTGAAGCTTTCTTT. It specifies CAWRPPGQANTEAFF. The chain carries TRBV30 and TRBJ1-1; the match to TRBD1 covers 8 bases. Germline CDR1 is GTSNPN and CDR2 is SVGIG (reference sequence). V lost 3 bases to trimming and J lost 1 base; unmatched junction nucleotides: 7. The CDR3 has 15 residues. Variable domain in full (rest from reference TRBV30 and TRBJ1-1): SQTIHQWPATLVQPVGSPLSLECTVEGTSNPNLYWYRQAAGRGLQLLFYSVGIGQISSEVPQNLSASRPQDRQFILSSKKLLLSDSGFYLCAWRPPGQANTEAFFGQGTRLTVV.

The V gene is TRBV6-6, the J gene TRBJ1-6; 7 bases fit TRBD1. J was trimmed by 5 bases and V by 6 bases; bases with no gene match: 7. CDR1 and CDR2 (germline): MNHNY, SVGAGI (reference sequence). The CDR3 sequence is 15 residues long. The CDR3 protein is CASRTAGTDNSPLHF. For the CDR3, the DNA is TGTGCCAGCAGAACCGCCGGGACAGATAATTCACCCCTCCACTTT.

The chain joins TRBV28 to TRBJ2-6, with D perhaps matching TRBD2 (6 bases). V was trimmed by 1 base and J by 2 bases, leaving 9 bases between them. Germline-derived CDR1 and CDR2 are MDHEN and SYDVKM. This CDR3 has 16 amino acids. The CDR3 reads CASSLFSGAGANVLTF. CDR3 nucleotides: TGTGCCAGCAGTTTATTTAGCGGAGCTGGGGCCAACGTCCTGACTTTC.

The CDR3 loop is CASSPLAGSRASSYEQYF. The CDR3 DNA sequence: TGTGCCAGCAGCCCGTTGGCAGGGTCTCGCGCGTCCTCCTACGAGCAGTACTTC. The rearrangement links TRBV7-8 to TRBJ2-7; D perhaps matches TRBD1 (5 bases). Per germline, CDR1 SGHVS and CDR2 FQNEAQ. This CDR3 comprises 18 residues. The V end was cut by 5 bases, the J end by 0 bases, with 23 bases between. Using reference TRBV7-8 and TRBJ2-7 for the parts outside the CDR3, the full variable domain is GAGVSQSPRYKVAKRGQDVALRCDPISGHVSLFWYQQALGQGPEFLTYFQNEAQLDKSGLPSDRFFAERPEGSVSTLKIQRTQQEDSAVYLCASSPLAGSRASSYEQYFGPGTRLTVT.

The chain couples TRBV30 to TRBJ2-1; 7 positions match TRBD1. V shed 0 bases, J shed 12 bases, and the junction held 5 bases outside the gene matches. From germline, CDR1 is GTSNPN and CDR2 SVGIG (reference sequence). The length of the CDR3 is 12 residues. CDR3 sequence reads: CAWSVTGYGQFF. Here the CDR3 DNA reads TGTGCCTGGAGTGTGACAGGGTATGGGCAGTTCTTC.

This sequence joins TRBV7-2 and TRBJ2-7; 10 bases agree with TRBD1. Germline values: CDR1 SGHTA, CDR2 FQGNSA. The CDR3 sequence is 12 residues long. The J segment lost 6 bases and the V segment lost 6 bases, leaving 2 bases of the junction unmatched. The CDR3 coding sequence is TGTGCCAGCAGTAGACAGGGGGCCGAGCAGTACTTC. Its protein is CASSRQGAEQYF.

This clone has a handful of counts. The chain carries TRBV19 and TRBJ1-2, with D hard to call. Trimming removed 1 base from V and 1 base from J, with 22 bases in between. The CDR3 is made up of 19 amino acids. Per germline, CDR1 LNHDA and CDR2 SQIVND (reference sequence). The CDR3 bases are TGTGCCAGTAGTATAGCCTCCGTCCTCGGAACTACTGATAACTATGGCTACACCTTC. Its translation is CASSIASVLGTTDNYGYTF.

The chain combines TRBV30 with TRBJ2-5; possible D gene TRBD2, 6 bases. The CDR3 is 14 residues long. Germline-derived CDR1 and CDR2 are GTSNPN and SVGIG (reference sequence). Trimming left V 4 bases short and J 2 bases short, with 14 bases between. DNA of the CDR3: TGTGCCTGGAATCGACGCGGGAATCAAGAGACCCAGTACTTC. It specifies CAWNRRGNQETQYF.

CDR3 DNA sequence: TGTGCCAGCAGTTTCGCAGGGATGGATGGCTACACCTTC. It yields the protein CASSFAGMDGYTF. J is TRBJ1-2 and V is TRBV27, with D tentatively TRBD1 (5 bases). Trimming stripped 3 bases from V and 6 bases from J, with 11 bases between. CDR3 length: 13 amino acids. Germline V lookup: CDR1 MNHEY, CDR2 SMNVEV (reference sequence).

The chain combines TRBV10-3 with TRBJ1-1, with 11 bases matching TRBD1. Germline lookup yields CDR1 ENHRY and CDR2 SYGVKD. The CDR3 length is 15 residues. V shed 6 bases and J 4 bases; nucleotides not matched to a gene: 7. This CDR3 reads CAIRAGQGATTEAFF. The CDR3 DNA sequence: TGTGCCATCAGGGCAGGACAGGGGGCGACCACTGAAGCTTTCTTT.

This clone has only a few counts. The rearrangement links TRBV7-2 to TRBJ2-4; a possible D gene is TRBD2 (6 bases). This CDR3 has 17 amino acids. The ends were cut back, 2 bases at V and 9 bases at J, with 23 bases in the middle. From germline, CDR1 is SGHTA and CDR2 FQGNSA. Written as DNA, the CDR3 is TGTGCCAGCAGCTTATCCTGGGACTCAGGGCCATTCGCCATTCAGTACTTC. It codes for CASSLSWDSGPFAIQYF.

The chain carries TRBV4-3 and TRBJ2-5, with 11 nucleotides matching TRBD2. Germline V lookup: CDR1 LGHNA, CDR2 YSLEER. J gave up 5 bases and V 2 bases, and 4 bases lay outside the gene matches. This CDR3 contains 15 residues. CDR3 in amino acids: CASSQHSGRGETQYF. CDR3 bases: TGCGCCAGCAGCCAACATAGCGGGAGGGGCGAGACCCAGTACTTC.

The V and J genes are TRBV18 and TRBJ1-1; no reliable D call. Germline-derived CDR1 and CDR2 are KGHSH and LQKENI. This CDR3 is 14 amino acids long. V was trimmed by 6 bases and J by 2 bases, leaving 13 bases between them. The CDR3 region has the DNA TGTGCCAGCTCCGACTCCAACCTTAACACTGAAGCTTTCTTT. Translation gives CASSDSNLNTEAFF.

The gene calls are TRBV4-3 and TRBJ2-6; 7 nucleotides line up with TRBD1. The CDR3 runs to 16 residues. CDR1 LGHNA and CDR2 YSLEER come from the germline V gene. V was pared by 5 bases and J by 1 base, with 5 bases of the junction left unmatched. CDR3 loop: CASSRGTASGANVLTF. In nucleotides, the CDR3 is TGCGCCAGCAGCAGAGGGACAGCTTCTGGGGCCAACGTCCTGACTTTC.

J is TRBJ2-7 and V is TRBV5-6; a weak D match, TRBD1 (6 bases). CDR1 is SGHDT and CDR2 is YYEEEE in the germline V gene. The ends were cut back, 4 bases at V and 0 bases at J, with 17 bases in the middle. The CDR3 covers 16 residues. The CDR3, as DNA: TGTGCCAGCAGCCGGGCGGCAGGGGCTCTCTCCTACGAGCAGTACTTC. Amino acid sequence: CASSRAAGALSYEQYF.

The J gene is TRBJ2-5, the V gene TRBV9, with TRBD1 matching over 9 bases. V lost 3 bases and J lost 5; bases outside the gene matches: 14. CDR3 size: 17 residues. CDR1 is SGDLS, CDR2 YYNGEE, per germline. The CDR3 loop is CASSEDPPGTGKETQYF. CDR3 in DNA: TGTGCCAGCAGCGAGGACCCCCCCGGGACAGGGAAGGAGACCCAGTACTTC.

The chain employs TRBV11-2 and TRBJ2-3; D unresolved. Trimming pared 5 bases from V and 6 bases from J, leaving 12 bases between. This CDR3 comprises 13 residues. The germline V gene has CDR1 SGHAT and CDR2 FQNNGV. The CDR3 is CASSPPLSDTQYF. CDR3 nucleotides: TGTGCCAGCAGCCCCCCCCTTTCCGATACGCAGTATTTT.

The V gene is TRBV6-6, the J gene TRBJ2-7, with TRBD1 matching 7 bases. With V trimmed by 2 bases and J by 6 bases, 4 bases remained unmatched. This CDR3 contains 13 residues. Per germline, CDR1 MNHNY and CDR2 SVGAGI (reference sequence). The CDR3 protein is CASSYRGPLEQYF. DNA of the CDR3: TGTGCCAGCAGTTACAGGGGGCCCCTCGAGCAGTACTTC.